The clone carrying this T cell receptor beta chain showed up just a few times. Its antigen remains unknown. The sample is drawn from a study of T cell repertoires in cytomegalovirus infection. This CDR3 region has 16 residues. V lost 10 bases to trimming and J lost 5 bases, with 26 bases between them. Germline V gives CDR1 MNHEY, CDR2 SVGAGI. Regarding the study as a whole: Cumulated frequencies of public TCR beta families served to identify carriers of CMV plus the relevant HLA.

Using its own MiXCR run on the reads, TCRdb lists one record per CDR3 protein. The sample includes roughly 860,000 distinct CDR3 sequences, 32% of them seen just once. The sequencing used cultured CD8+ T cells from PBMCs, collected from culture after CMV antigen stimulation. The chain joins TRBV6-5 to TRBJ2-5, with D possibly matching TRBD1 (6 bases). This clonotype originated in a human donor in good health (CMV status not recorded). Some clones in this sample may be carry-over from other donors' samples. The CDR3 coding sequence is TGTGCCACCCGTCTCCGGGACAACATAGGAGAGGAGACCCAGTACTTC. Translated, it gives CATRLRDNIGEETQYF.